Described below is a single T cell receptor beta chain sequence and its context. Its antigen is not known. The data originate from a study of T cells in Graves' hyperthyroidism and ophthalmopathy. Study-wide context: It was at initial diagnosis, before any treatment, that peripheral blood was collected. Notes on the study in general: Most clonotypes expanded in the thyroid (above 0.001) were also present in blood.

Diagnoses used clinical symptoms, serum thyroxine and TRAb, thyroid ultrasound and orbital computed tomography. Source material for PBMCs was more than 9.5 ml fresh peripheral blood. The TCR beta CDR3 regions underwent amplification using RNA transcripts as the source. The TCR CDR3 was amplified in a first-round RT-PCR using the HTBI primer set. TCRdb re-called the multiplex PCR reads with MiXCR, one entry per CDR3 protein. The table has hundreds of thousands of distinct CDR3 sequences, around 15% seen once; the top ten hold less than 35%. The CDR3 runs 16 residues. Per germline, CDR1 SNHLY and CDR2 FYNNEI. Trimming stripped 5 bases from V and 0 bases from J, with 15 bases between.

V gene TRBV2 combines with J gene TRBJ2-3; D may match TRBD1 or TRBD2 (6 bases each). What was sequenced was blood. This clonotype was sampled from a woman under 30 with Graves' ophthalmopathy. CDR3 nucleotides: TGTGCCAGCAGTCGAGGTCTAGGGGGGAGCACAGATACGCAGTATTTT. Translation gives CASSRGLGGSTDTQYF.